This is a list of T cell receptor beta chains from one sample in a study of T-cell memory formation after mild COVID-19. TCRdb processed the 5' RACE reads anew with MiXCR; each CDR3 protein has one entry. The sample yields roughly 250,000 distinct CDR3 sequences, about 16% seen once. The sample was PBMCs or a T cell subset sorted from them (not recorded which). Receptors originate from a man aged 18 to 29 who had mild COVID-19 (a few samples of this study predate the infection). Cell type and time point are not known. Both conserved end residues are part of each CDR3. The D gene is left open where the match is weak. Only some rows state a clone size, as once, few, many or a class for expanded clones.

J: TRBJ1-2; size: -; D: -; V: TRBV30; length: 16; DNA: TGTGCCTGGAGTGTAACAGGAAGACACGATAGGTATGGCTACACCTTC; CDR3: CAWSVTGRHDRYGYTF
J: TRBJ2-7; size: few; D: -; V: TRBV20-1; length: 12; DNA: TGCAGTGCTGCACAGGGTTCCTACGAGCAGTACTTC; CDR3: CSAAQGSYEQYF
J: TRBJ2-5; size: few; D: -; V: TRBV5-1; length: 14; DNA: TGCGCCAGCAGCTTGGGACAGGACGGGGAGACCCAGTACTTC; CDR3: CASSLGQDGETQYF
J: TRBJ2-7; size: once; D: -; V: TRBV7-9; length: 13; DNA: TGTGCCAGCAGCTTAGGTCTTGGATACGAGCAGTACTTC; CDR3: CASSLGLGYEQYF
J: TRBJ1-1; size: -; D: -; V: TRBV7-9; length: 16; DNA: TGTGCCAGCAGCTTAGTTTCAGTAACCATGAACACTGAAGCTTTCTTT; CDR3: CASSLVSVTMNTEAFF
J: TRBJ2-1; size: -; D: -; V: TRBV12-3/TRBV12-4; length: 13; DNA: TGTGCCAGCACGCCTTTTCGAGCAGTCGAGCAGTTCTTC; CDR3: CASTPFRAVEQFF
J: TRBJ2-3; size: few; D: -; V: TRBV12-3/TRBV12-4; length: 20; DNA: TGTGCCAGCAGTTTATATGGATACGCCGCCGACTTCGAACTCACAGATACGCAGTATTTT; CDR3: CASSLYGYAADFELTDTQYF
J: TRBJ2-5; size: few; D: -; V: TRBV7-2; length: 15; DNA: TGTGCCAGCAGCTTTCCCGCGGGGTACCAAGAGACCCAGTACTTC; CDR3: CASSFPAGYQETQYF
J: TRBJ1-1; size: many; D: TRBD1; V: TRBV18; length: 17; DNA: TGTGCCAGCTCACCACAGACGGGACAGGGGGCGGGCACTGAAGCTTTCTTT; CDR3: CASSPQTGQGAGTEAFF
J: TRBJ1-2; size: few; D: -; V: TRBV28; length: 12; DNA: TGTGCCAGCAGTGCAACAGGGAGGGGCTACACCTTC; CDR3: CASSATGRGYTF
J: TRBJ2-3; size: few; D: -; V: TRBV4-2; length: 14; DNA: TGTGCCAGAAGGCGGAAAAAGAGCACAGATACGCAGTATTTT; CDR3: CARRRKKSTDTQYF
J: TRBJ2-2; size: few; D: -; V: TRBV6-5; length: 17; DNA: TGTGCCAGCAGTTACGGGGGGGCAGGGAGTACTGCCGGGGAGCTGTTTTTT; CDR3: CASSYGGAGSTAGELFF
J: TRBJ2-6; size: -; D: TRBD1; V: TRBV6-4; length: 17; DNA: TGTGCCAGCGCGGCCGAGACAGGGAGATCTGGGGCCAACGTCCTGACTTTC; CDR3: CASAAETGRSGANVLTF
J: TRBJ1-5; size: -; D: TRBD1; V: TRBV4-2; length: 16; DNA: TGTGCCAGCAGCCAAGAGGGAGGGACAGCATTAGGGCCCCAGCATTTT; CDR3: CASSQEGGTALGPQHF
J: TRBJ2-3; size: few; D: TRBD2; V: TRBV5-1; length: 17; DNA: TGCGCCAGCAGCTTGGTGTCTAGCGGGGAGGCCACAGATACGCAGTATTTT; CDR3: CASSLVSSGEATDTQYF
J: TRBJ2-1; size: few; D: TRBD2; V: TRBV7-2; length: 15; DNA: TGTGCCAGCAGCTTAGAACTAGCGGGGGCTAATGAGCAGTTCTTC; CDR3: CASSLELAGANEQFF
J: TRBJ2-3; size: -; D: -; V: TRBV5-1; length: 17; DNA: TGCGCCAGCAGCACCGGGACATTAAACCCGAGCACAGATACGCAGTATTTT; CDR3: CASSTGTLNPSTDTQYF
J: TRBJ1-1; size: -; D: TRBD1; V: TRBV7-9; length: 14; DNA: TGTGCCAGCAGCGCAACCAGGACAGGGACCTCTGCTTTCTTT; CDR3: CASSATRTGTSAFF
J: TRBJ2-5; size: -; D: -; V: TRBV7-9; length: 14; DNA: TGTGCCAGCAGCTTGGGGGTCGGCTCGGGGGCCCAGTACTTC; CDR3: CASSLGVGSGAQYF
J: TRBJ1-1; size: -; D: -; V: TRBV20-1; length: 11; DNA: TGCAGTGCTCCCGTTGTGACTGAAGCTTTCTTT; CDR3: CSAPVVTEAFF
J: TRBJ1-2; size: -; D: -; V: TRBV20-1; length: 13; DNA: TGCAGTGCTTTCCAGTTGGGACGCTATGGCTACACCTTC; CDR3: CSAFQLGRYGYTF
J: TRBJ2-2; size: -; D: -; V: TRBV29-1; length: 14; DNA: TGCAGCGGGGGCAGGGGCGAGAACACCGGGGAGCTGTTTTTT; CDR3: CSGGRGENTGELFF
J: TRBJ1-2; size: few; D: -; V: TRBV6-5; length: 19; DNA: TGTGCCAGCAGTTACTCCCGTGTACCCTTGACCGCCTCCCTTGGTGGCTACACCTTC; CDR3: CASSYSRVPLTASLGGYTF
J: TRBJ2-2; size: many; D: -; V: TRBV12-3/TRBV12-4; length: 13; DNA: TGTGCCAGCAGTTTCGGGGGAACCGGGGAGCTGTTTTTT; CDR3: CASSFGGTGELFF
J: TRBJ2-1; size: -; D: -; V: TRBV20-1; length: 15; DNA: TGCAGTGCTAGAGGCCGCCGGGGGACCTACAATGAGCAGTTCTTC; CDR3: CSARGRRGTYNEQFF
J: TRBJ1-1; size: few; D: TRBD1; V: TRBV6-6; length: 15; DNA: TGTGCCAGCAGAGGTAGACAGGGGGAGAACACTGAAGCTTTCTTT; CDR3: CASRGRQGENTEAFF
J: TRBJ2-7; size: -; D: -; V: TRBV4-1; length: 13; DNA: TGCGCCAGCAGCCTACAGAGGGCAGACGAGCAGTACTTC; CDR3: CASSLQRADEQYF
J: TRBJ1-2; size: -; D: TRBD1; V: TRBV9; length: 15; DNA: TGTGCCAGCAGCACGACTGACAGGGGAAAGGATGGCTACACCTTC; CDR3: CASSTTDRGKDGYTF
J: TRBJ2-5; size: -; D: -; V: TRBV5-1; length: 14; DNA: TGCGCCAGCAGCCAACAGGGCCAATCGGAGACCCAGTACTTC; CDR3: CASSQQGQSETQYF
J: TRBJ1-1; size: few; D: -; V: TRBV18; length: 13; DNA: TGTGCCAGCTCACCAGGGGAGGGCACTGAAGCTTTCTTT; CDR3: CASSPGEGTEAFF
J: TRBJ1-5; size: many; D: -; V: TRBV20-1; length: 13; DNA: TGCAGTGCTGACACGTATAGCAATCAGCCCCAGCATTTT; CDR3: CSADTYSNQPQHF
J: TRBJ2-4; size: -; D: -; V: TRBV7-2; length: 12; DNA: TGTGCCAGCAGCCAGACAGAAAACATTCAGTACTTC; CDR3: CASSQTENIQYF
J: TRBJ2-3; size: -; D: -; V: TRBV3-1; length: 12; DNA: TGTGCCAGCAGCCAAGCTGCAGATACGCAGTATTTT; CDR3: CASSQAADTQYF
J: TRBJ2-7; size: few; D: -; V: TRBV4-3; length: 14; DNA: TGCGCCAGCAGCCACGCAAGGGGGGACTACGAGCAGTACTTC; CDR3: CASSHARGDYEQYF
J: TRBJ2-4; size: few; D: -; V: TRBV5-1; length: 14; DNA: TGCGCCAGCAGCTTATCGAGCCGCCTGGACATTCAGTACTTC; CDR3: CASSLSSRLDIQYF
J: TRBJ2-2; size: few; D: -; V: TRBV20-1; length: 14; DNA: TGCAGTGCTAGAAGGACAGTGAACACCGGGGAGCTGTTTTTT; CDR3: CSARRTVNTGELFF
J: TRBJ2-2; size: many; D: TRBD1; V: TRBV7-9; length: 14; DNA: TGTGCCAGCAGCTTCGGGACAGCCACCGGGGAGCTGTTTTTT; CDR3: CASSFGTATGELFF
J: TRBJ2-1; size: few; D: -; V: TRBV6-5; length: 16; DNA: TGTGCCACACGACCACAGCGGAGGAGCTCCTACAATGAGCAGTTCTTC; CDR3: CATRPQRRSSYNEQFF
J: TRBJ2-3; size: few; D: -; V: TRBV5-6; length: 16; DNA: TGTGCCAGCAGCTTGGTTCGGGGGACAGCCACAGATACGCAGTATTTT; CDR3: CASSLVRGTATDTQYF